This is a list of T cell receptor beta chains from one sample in a study of cytomegalovirus exposure and HLA in healthy donors. The repertoire was sequenced with immunoSEQ multiplex PCR; TCRdb's copy has only in-frame clones and lacks some. The data hold 120,000 to 150,000 clones, with over 65% observed a single time. The sequenced sample was PBMCs. These receptors all come from a man between 35 and 55 years old in good health and CMV-seropositive. Each CDR3 is given without its conserved first and last residue.

cdr3_aa v_call
ASSLGEGNSYEQY TRBV27
ASSLGGVSTEAF TRBV7-9
ASWAPVTYEQY TRBV28
ASSYDSPGTQY TRBV7-2
ASSVLGSRTDTQY TRBV7-9
ASSQAWDKTYEQY TRBV4-2
SASTSPAQY TRBV20-1
AIQGAPGEKLF TRBV10-3
ASSQGTSGSYEQY TRBV5-4
ASRLEEGELF TRBV28
ASSFSGQVKNIQY TRBV28
SVGDRGEQY TRBV29-1
AVSGTGQDTQY TRBV7-9
ASSDRGIGTEAF TRBV6-1
ASSLTYRVLNTEAF TRBV5-1
ASSLGPGVPSIPF TRBV7-2
ASSFGLAGDAKNSQY TRBV5-6
ASSEQGAVNTEAF TRBV2
ASSSTGFNEKLF TRBV6-5
ASSKTAGLAGYYEQY TRBV19
AISEDPGQGLFAF TRBV10-3
ASSLAVLREATGDEQF TRBV7-2
ASESGTEQY TRBV27
ASSLVFGQHYEQY TRBV5-1
ASSQEPRQGLSGYT TRBV4-1
ASSWDTGETGELF TRBV11-2
ASRGQISGANVLT TRBV28
ASSTSRTSSYNEQF TRBV27
AISEGPNYNEQF TRBV10-3
SRGQGEKLF TRBV20-1
ASSLVGVSSYNEQF TRBV28
ASTPDRGRNGELF TRBV19
ASSIRAGPDEQF TRBV19
ASSLVGQLNEQF TRBV28
ATSSGSGRVSYEQY TRBV15
AGENDRGQPQH TRBV2
ASSYAGLDNEQF TRBV6-6
ASSLRYRGETQY TRBV5-4
ASSDPDYFLQQF TRBV6-1
ASWGGEKNIQY TRBV19
ASSLWEQPGELF TRBV28
ASSSVFTGAYEQF TRBV7-9
SVEASGTGNGYT TRBV29-1
AISGTGSSYEQY TRBV10-3
ARSLHSRYKRAEAF TRBV5-3
ASGFRGKGTDTHPNYGYT TRBV12-5